The rows below give T cell receptor beta chains drawn from one sample of a study of cytomegalovirus exposure and HLA in healthy donors. The data were produced by immunoSEQ multiplex PCR, yet TCRdb's version contains in-frame clones alone and is incomplete. This table holds 53,000 or so clones. The sample comprised PBMCs. The receptors stem from a male donor in good health and CMV-seropositive. CDR3s include the opening cysteine and the closing phenylalanine or tryptophan. A D gene is named only where the DNA matches it firmly. Clone size is given for some rows only: seen once, a few or many times, or a class if the clone is expanded.

V	J	D	size	DNA	CDR3
TRBV6-5	TRBJ1-6	NA	NA	TGTGCCAGCAGACCGACAGGCTATAATTCACCCCTCCACTTT	CASRPTGYNSPLHF
TRBV11-1	TRBJ2-7	TRBD2	NA	TGTGCCAGCAGCTCGCTTAGCGGGGGTCTTTTCGACGAGCAGTACTTC	CASSSLSGGLFDEQYF
TRBV20-1	TRBJ2-7	NA	NA	TGCAGTGGCCGGGATAACTACGAGCAGTACTTC	CSGRDNYEQYF
TRBV7-6	TRBJ2-7	TRBD2	NA	TGTGCCAGCAGTCTGCTAGCGGGGGGGTTCTACGAGCAGTACTTC	CASSLLAGGFYEQYF
TRBV7-9	TRBJ1-1	NA	NA	TGTGCCACCCTGTCGGGGACTGAAGCTTTCTTT	CATLSGTEAFF
TRBV4-1	TRBJ2-2	TRBD2	NA	TGCGCCAGCAGCCATGTCGGGGGGGACACCGGGGAGCTGTTTTTT	CASSHVGGDTGELFF
TRBV29-1	TRBJ1-1	NA	NA	TGCAGCGTAGAGAGGGCTGAAGCTTTCTTT	CSVERAEAFF
TRBV9	TRBJ1-4	NA	NA	TGTGCCAGCAGCGTAGGAAAGGCCCAGGAAGAAAAACTGTTTTTT	CASSVGKAQEEKLFF
TRBV28	TRBJ1-1	TRBD1	NA	TGTGCCAGCAGTTTAGGGGACAGAGTGAACACTGAAGCTTTCTTT	CASSLGDRVNTEAFF
TRBV19	TRBJ1-2	NA	NA	TGTGCCAGTCGTCCCGACAGTCTATATGGCTACACCTTC	CASRPDSLYGYTF
TRBV28	TRBJ1-1	NA	NA	TGTGCCAGCAGAGGACAGACGGGGTTAGGACGGGAAGCTTTCTTT	CASRGQTGLGREAFF
TRBV30	TRBJ2-5	TRBD2	NA	TGTGCCTGGAGCCGCGGGGGATTGGAGACCCAGTACTTC	CAWSRGGLETQYF
TRBV4-3	TRBJ2-5	NA	NA	TGCGCCAGCAGCCAACTCTGGGGGGTTTACCAAGAGACCCAGTACTTC	CASSQLWGVYQETQYF
TRBV10-1	TRBJ2-7	NA	NA	TGCGCCAGCAGCAATAGCGACAGGAATTTTTCCTACGAGCAGTACTTC	CASSNSDRNFSYEQYF
TRBV30	TRBJ1-2	NA	NA	TGTGCCTGGAGTGTATCGCCGGGATTCTATGGCTACACCTTC	CAWSVSPGFYGYTF
TRBV4-1	TRBJ2-5	NA	NA	TGCGCCAGCAGCCAAGAGGGTAGGGGAGAGACCCAGTACTTC	CASSQEGRGETQYF
TRBV11-2	TRBJ2-1	TRBD2	NA	TGTGCCAGCAGCTTAGTCCTAGCGGGGGTGTTTTACAATGAGCAGTTCTTC	CASSLVLAGVFYNEQFF
TRBV7-2	TRBJ1-1	NA	NA	TGTGCCAGCAGCTGGGGGCGGGGGGCAAACACTGAAGCTTTCTTT	CASSWGRGANTEAFF
TRBV5-4	TRBJ2-1	TRBD1	NA	TGTGCCAGCAGTGCGACCGGGACAGGGTTAAATGAGCAGTTCTTC	CASSATGTGLNEQFF
TRBV2	TRBJ2-1	TRBD1	NA	TGTGCCAGCAGTGATCAGGGGGCGCCTTACAATGAGCAGTTCTTC	CASSDQGAPYNEQFF
TRBV29-1	TRBJ2-3	TRBD2	NA	TGCAGCGTTGTTGGACTAGCAGATACGCAGTATTTT	CSVVGLADTQYF
TRBV4-2	TRBJ1-2	NA	NA	TGTGCCAGCAGCCCGTACCGCGATAACTATGGCTACACCTTC	CASSPYRDNYGYTF
TRBV9	TRBJ1-4	NA	NA	TGTGCCAGCAGCGTAGGTGGAGGAAATAATGAAAAACTGTTTTTT	CASSVGGGNNEKLFF
TRBV7-2	TRBJ1-4	NA	NA	TGTGCCAGCAGCTCTTCGAGCTATAATGAAAAACTGTTTTTT	CASSSSSYNEKLFF
TRBV19	TRBJ1-1	TRBD1	NA	TGTGCCATGCGCGGGGACAGGGGTCGGGGCACTGAAGCTTTCTTT	CAMRGDRGRGTEAFF
TRBV18	TRBJ1-3	NA	NA	TGTGCCAGCTCACCAGGAGGGGCCTCTGGAAACACCATATATTTT	CASSPGGASGNTIYF
TRBV5-1	TRBJ1-1	NA	NA	TGCGCCAGCAGCTTGGATCAGTCTAACACTGAAGCTTTCTTT	CASSLDQSNTEAFF
TRBV4-2	TRBJ2-7	TRBD2	NA	TGTGCCAGCAGCCAAGGAGCGGGGGTGAGCTACGAGCAGTACTTC	CASSQGAGVSYEQYF
TRBV7-9	TRBJ1-1	NA	NA	TGTGCCAGCAGCTTAGGACTGACGAACACTGAAGCTTTCTTT	CASSLGLTNTEAFF
TRBV7-8	TRBJ2-7	TRBD2	NA	TGTGCCAGCAGCCCGGGACTAGCGGGGGGGGTAGTCAGGGACTACGAGCAGTACTTC	CASSPGLAGGVVRDYEQYF
TRBV9	TRBJ1-1	NA	NA	TGTGCCACCAGTATCGGGGTTAACACTGAAGCTTTCTTT	CATSIGVNTEAFF
TRBV7-2	TRBJ2-7	TRBD2	NA	TGTGCCAGCAGCTTAGGAAATAGCGGGGTCTCAGACTACGAGCAGTACTTC	CASSLGNSGVSDYEQYF
TRBV6-4	TRBJ1-3	NA	NA	TGTGCCAGCAGTCTCACGAAGGGAGGCACCATATATTTT	CASSLTKGGTIYF
TRBV4-1	TRBJ2-7	TRBD1	NA	TGCGCCAGCAGCCCGAGGACAGGGGACTACGAGCAGTACTTC	CASSPRTGDYEQYF
TRBV4-2	TRBJ2-3	TRBD2	NA	TGTGCCAGCAGCCAAGATCCGGTGGGACTAGCGGGGGGGGACCCCACAGATACGCAGTATTTT	CASSQDPVGLAGGDPTDTQYF
TRBV19	TRBJ1-2	NA	medium-sized	TGTGCCAGTATGGGCCCTGGCTACACCTTC	CASMGPGYTF
TRBV2	TRBJ2-5	NA	NA	TGTGCCAGCGGGCGAGAGCCCGAGAGAACCAACCAAGAGACCCAGTACTTC	CASGREPERTNQETQYF
TRBV2	TRBJ1-3	NA	NA	TGTGCCACTCCGGCGGGGGTCGGAAACACCATATATTTT	CATPAGVGNTIYF
TRBV19	TRBJ2-7	TRBD1	NA	TGTGCCAGTAGTCCGAGGGACAGGGTTTTTGAGTACGAGCAGTACTTC	CASSPRDRVFEYEQYF
TRBV23-1	TRBJ1-1	NA	NA	TGCGCCAGCAGTCGGTGCCTCGGCAGCTTCTTCCAGGGCACTGAAGCTTTCTTT	CASSRCLGSFFQGTEAFF
TRBV6-5	TRBJ1-6	NA	NA	TGTGCCAGCAGTTACTCTACAGCCAATTCACCCCTCCACTTT	CASSYSTANSPLHF
TRBV19	TRBJ2-3	NA	NA	TGTGCCAGTAGTCTCTTGTCCACAGATACGCAGTATTTT	CASSLLSTDTQYF
TRBV4-3	TRBJ1-1	NA	NA	TGCGCCAGCAGCCAAGGGGGCTCGGAGGCTTTCTTT	CASSQGGSEAFF
TRBV7-8	TRBJ1-1	TRBD1	NA	TGTGCCAGCAGCCCGAGGGGGACAGGGGACACTGAAGCTTTCTTT	CASSPRGTGDTEAFF
TRBV11-1	TRBJ2-2	TRBD1	NA	TGTGCCAGCAGCCCCGGGACAGTTTTCACCGGGGAGCTGTTTTTT	CASSPGTVFTGELFF
TRBV5-4	TRBJ1-6	NA	NA	TGTGCCAGCAGCTTGTACTATCCGGACTTAGACTCACCCCTCCACTTT	CASSLYYPDLDSPLHF
TRBV9	TRBJ2-7	TRBD2	NA	TGCGCCAGCAGCCCAGGGGCGACTAGCGGGGGGTACTACGAGCAGTACTTC	CASSPGATSGGYYEQYF
TRBV19	TRBJ2-3	TRBD2	NA	TGTGCCAGTAGTATTTGGGGGGGTGATACGCAGTACTTT	CASSIWGGDTQYF
TRBV6-5	TRBJ2-7	TRBD2	NA	TGTGCCAGCAGGGGCACGGGGGGGACGGTCTACGAGCAGTACTTC	CASRGTGGTVYEQYF
TRBV27	TRBJ2-7	TRBD2	NA	TGTGCCAGCAGTTTATCCGCGGGGGGCTACTACGAGCAGTACTTC	CASSLSAGGYYEQYF
TRBV12-5	TRBJ2-2	NA	NA	TGTGCTAGTGGTTTGGGACTGGGGGGCGGGGAGCTGTTTTTT	CASGLGLGGGELFF